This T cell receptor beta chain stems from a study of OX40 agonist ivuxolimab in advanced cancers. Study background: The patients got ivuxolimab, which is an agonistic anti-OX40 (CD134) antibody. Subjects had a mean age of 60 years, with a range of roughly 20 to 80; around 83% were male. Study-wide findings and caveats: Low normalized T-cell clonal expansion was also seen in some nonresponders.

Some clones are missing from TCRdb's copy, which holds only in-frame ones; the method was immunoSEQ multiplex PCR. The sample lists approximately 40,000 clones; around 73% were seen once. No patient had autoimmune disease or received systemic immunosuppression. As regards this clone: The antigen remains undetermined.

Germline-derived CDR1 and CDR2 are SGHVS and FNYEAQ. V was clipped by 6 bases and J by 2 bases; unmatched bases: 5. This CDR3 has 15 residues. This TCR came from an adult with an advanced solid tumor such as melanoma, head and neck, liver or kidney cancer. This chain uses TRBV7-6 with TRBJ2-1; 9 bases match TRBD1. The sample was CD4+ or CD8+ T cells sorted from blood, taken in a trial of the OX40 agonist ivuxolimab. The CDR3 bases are TGTGCCAGCAGTCTCGACAGGGGGGCCTACAATGAGCAGTTCTTC. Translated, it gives CASSLDRGAYNEQFF.